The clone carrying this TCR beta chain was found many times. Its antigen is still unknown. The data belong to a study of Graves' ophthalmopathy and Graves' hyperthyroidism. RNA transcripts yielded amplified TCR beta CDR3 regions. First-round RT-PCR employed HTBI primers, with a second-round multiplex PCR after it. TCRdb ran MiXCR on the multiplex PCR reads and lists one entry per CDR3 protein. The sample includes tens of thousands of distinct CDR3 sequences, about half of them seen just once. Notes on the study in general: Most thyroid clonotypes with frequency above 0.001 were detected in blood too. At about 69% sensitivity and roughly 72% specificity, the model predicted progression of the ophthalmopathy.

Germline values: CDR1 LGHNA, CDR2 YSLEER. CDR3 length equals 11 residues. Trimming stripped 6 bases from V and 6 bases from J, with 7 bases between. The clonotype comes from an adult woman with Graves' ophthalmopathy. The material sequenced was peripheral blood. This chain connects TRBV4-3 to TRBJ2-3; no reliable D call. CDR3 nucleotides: TGCGCCAGCAGTACTGCGGATACGCAGTATTTT. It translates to CASSTADTQYF.